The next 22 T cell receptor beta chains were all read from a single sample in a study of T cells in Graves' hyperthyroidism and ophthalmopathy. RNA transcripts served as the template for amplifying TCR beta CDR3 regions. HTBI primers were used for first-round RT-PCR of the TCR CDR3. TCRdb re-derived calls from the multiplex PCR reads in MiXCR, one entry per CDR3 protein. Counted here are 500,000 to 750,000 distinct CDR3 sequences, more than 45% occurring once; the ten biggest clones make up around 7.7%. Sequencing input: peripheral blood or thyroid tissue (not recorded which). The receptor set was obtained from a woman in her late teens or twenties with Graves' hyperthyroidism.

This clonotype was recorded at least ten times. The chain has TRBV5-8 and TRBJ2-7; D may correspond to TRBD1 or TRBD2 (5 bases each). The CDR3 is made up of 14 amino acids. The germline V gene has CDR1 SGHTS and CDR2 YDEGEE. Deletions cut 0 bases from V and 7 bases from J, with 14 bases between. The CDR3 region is CASSLGDLGGEQYF. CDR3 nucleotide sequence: TGTGCCAGCAGCTTGGGCGACCTTGGGGGTGAGCAGTACTTC.

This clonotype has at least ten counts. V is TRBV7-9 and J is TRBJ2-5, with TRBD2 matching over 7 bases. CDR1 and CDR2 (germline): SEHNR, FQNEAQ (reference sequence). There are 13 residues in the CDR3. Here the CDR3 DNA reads TGTGCGGTACCCGGGGGAGGGCTGGAGACCCAGTACTTC. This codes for CAVPGGGLETQYF.

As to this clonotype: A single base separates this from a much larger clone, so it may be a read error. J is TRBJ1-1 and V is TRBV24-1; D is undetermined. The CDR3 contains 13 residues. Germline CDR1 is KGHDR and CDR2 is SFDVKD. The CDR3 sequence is CATSGLWGTEAFF. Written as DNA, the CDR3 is TGTGCCACCAGTGGTTTGTGGGGAACTGAAGCTTTCTTT.

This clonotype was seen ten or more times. CDR3 loop: CASSLVAGSNEQYF. DNA for the CDR3: TGTGCCAGCAGCTTAGTGGCGGGGAGCAACGAGCAGTACTTC. The rearrangement links TRBV7-9 to TRBJ2-7; possible D gene TRBD2, 6 bases. CDR3 length: 14 amino acids. V lost 1 base, J lost 5 bases, and 12 bases lay in between. Germline-derived CDR1 and CDR2 are SEHNR and FQNEAQ (reference sequence).

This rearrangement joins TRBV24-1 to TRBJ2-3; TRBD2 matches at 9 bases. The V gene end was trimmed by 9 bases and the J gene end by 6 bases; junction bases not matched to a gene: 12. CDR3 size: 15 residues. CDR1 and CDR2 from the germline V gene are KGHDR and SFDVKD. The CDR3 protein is CATDPSGNRGDTQYF. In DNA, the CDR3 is TGTGCCACCGACCCTAGCGGGAACCGGGGGGATACGCAGTATTTT.

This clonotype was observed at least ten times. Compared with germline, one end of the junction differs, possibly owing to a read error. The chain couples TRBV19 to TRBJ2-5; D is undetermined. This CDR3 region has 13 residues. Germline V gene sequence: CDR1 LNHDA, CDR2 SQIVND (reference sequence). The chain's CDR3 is CASSHLDHETQYF. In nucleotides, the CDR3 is TGTGCCAGTAGCCACCTAGACCACGAGACCCAGTACTTC.

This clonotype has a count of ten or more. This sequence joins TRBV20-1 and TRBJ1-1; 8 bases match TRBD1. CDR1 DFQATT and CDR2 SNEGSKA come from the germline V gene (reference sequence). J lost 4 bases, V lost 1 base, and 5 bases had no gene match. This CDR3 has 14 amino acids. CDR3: CSARVVTGATEAFF. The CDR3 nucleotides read TGCAGTGCTAGAGTCGTGACAGGGGCCACTGAAGCTTTCTTT.

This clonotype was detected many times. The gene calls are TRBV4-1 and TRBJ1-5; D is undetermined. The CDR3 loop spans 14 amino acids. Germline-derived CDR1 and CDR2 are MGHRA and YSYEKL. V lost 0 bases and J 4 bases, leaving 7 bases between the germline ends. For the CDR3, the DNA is TGCGCCAGCAGCCAAGATACAGAGAATCAGCCCCAGCATTTT. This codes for CASSQDTENQPQHF.

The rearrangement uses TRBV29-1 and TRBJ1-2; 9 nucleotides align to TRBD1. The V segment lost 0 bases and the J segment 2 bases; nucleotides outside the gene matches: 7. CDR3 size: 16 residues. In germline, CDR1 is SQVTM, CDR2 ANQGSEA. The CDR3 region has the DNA TGCAGCGTTGAAGAGGGGCGGACAGGGGTGAACTATGGCTACACCTTC. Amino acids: CSVEEGRTGVNYGYTF.

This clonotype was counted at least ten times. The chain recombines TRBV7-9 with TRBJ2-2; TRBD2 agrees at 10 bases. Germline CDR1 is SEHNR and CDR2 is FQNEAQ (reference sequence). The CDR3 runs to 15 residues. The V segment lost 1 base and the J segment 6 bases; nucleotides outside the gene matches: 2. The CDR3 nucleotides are TGTGCCAGCAGCTTAGAGCTAGCGGGAGCCGGGGAGCTGTTTTTT. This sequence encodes CASSLELAGAGELFF.

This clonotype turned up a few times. CDR3 amino acids: CSARGTSADTQYF. For the CDR3, the DNA is TGCAGTGCTAGAGGGACTAGCGCAGATACGCAGTATTTT. V gene TRBV20-1 combines with J gene TRBJ2-3, with TRBD2 matching 9 bases. J gave up 4 bases and V 1 base, and 0 bases lay outside the gene matches. CDR3 length equals 13 residues. Looked up from germline, CDR1 is DFQATT and CDR2 is SNEGSKA (reference sequence).

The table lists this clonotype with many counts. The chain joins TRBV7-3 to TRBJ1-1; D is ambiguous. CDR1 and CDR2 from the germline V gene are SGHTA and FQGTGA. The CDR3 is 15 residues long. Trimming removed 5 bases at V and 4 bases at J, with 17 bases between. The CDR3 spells CASSIVYGGSTEAFF. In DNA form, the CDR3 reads TGTGCCAGCAGCATCGTCTACGGAGGGAGCACTGAAGCTTTCTTT.

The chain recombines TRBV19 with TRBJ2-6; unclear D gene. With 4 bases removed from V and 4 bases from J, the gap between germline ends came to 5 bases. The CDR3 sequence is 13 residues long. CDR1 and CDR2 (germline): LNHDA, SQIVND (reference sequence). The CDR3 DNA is TGTGCCAGTAGTAAGACAGGGGCCAACGTCCTGACTTTC. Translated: CASSKTGANVLTF.

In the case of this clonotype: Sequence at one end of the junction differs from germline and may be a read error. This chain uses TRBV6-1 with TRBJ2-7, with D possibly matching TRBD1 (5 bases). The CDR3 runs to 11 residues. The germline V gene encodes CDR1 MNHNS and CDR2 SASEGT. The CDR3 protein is CASSDDRSRDF. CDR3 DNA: TGTGCCAGCAGTGACGATCGGTCCAGGGACTTC.

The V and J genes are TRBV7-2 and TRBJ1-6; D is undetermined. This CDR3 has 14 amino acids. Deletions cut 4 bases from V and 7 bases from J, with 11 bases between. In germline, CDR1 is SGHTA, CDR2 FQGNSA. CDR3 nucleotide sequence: TGTGCCAGCAGCTACCGGGGTATGAATTCACCCCTCCACTTT. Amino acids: CASSYRGMNSPLHF.

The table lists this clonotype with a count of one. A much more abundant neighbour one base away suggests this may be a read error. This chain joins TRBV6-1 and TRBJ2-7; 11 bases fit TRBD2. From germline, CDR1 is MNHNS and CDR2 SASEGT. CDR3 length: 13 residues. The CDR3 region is CASRLAGAPEQCF. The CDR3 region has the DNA TGTGCCAGCAGACTAGCGGGAGCGCCAGAGCAGTGCTTC.

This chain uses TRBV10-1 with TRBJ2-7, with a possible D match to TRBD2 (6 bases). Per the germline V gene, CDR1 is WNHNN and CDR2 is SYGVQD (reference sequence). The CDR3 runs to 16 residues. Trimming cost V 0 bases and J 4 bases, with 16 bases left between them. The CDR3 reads CASSESTPGVPYEQYF. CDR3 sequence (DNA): TGCGCCAGCAGTGAGTCGACTCCGGGAGTTCCGTACGAGCAGTACTTC.

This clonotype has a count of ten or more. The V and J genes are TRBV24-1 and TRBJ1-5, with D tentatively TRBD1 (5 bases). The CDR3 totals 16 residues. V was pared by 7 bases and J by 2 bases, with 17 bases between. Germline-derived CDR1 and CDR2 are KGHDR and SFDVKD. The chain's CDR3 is CATRNSGAKRNQPQHF. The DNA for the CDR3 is TGTGCCACCAGAAACTCCGGGGCGAAACGCAATCAGCCCCAGCATTTT.

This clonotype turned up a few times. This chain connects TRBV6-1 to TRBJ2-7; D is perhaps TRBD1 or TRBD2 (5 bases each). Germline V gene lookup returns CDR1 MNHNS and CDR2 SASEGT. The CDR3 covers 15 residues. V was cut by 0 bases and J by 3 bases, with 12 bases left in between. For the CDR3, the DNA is TGTGCCAGCAGTGAAGCGCTGGGGACGAGCTACGAGCAGTACTTC. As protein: CASSEALGTSYEQYF.

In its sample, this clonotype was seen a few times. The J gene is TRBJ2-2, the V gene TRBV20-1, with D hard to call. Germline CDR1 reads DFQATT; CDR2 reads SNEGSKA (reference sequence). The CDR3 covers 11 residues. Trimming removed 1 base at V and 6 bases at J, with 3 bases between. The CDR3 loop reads CSARVSGELFF. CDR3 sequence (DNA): TGCAGTGCTAGAGTTTCCGGGGAGCTGTTTTTT.

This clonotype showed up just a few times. The chain's CDR3 is CASSNNGETQYF. The CDR3 nucleotides are TGTGCCAGCAGTAATAACGGGGAGACCCAGTACTTC. The chain joins TRBV27 to TRBJ2-5, with D uncertain. V lost 5 bases and J 5 bases, leaving 9 bases between the germline ends. This CDR3 contains 12 residues. CDR1 and CDR2 (germline): MNHEY, SMNVEV (reference sequence).

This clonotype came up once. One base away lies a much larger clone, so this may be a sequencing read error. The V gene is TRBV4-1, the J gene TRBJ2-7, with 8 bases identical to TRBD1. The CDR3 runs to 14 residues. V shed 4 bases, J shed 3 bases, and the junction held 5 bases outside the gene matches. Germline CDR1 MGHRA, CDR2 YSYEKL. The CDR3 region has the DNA TGCGCCAGCAGCCGATCCGGGACAGGCTACGAGCAGTACTTC. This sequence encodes CASSRSGTGYEQYF.